This TCR beta chain appears in the sequencing data of a study of graft-versus-host responses after intestinal transplantation (dated by TCRdb to the early 2020s). For the wider study: The transplants that recipients received were multivisceral, liver-intestinal, or isolated intestinal. Alloreactive clones were identified by sequencing pre-transplant mixed lymphocyte reaction products and comparing these products with unstimulated pre-transplant donor and recipient T cells. The cohort enrolled about two dozen intestinal transplant recipients including one retransplant, and a few patients lacking pretransplant specimens were excluded. Rather than being sequenced by the commercial service, samples from a few later patients were sequenced in-house on an Illumina MiSeq and processed with MiXCR. Every recipient was given anti-thymocyte globulin induction, then maintenance tacrolimus and steroids for roughly three years. Bulk TCR-beta CDR3 sequencing was used to track graft-versus-host and host-versus-graft alloreactive T cell clones in the graft, circulation and bone marrow after intestinal transplantation. A peak of at least 4% donor T cells among recipient peripheral blood mononuclear cells was the definition used for donor T cell macrochimerism. Results the study describes overall, beyond this receptor: Early after transplant, peak levels of circulating GvH clones were associated with declines in HvG clones. The relatively low number and heterogeneity of intestinal transplant patients limited the conclusions. GvH clones were detected in recipient bone marrow, and some appeared earlier in ileal mucosa or blood, consistent with an intestinal mucosal origin. Patients with donor T cell macrochimerism had high GvH to HvG T cell clonal ratios in their allografts.

Notes on this clone: Its specific antigen is unknown. Base-call qualities are not available, and no considerably larger clone is one nucleotide away.

V is pared back by 4 bases and J by 1 base, with 14 bases lying between the germline termini. Including cysteine and phenylalanine, the CDR3 has 16 amino acids. Only CDR3 DNA remains: 48 bases, in frame from the first base. Reading the germline V gene gives CDR1 LGHNT and CDR2 FRNRAP. Receptors were amplified or captured by the immunoSEQ multiplex PCR assay. For most patients, genomic DNA was isolated with the Qiagen DNeasy Blood and Tissue Kit and shipped frozen to Adaptive Biotechnologies for TCR sequencing. High-throughput TCR-beta CDR3 sequencing of genomic DNA from most patients was performed by Adaptive Biotechnologies. The paper's processing steps were these. Adaptive's ImmunoSEQ software was the source of the TCR sequencing data for about 17 patients, while a few other patients were processed with MiXCR and VDJtools. CD4 versus CD8 sorting errors were corrected by removing sequences found in both subsets at a frequency ratio below 5:1. CDR3 nucleotide sequences shared by donor and recipient were removed because the origin of these sequences could not be assigned. To be classed as alloreactive, a clone needed at least 2-fold expansion over unstimulated cells and a minimum CFSE-low frequency of 0.002% (template counts) or 0.001% (read counts). A clone was considered mappable if detected in the sequenced pre-transplant spleen, lymph node, or MLR CFSE-low populations of the donor or recipient. The cumulative frequency of alloreactive clones was calculated as a percentage of all sequences, weighted by copy number. TCRdb took over this immuneACCESS table, retaining in-frame rearrangements with V and J assigned. Such tables are incomplete; in checked studies, under half of the missing clones stem from an unresolved V gene, and the remainder is unexplained. V, J and clone size reflect that table, while D and trimming were determined from the DNA. In this sample the table shows fewer than 120,000 clones, 85% to 95% of which occur a single time. Of the sample, about 0.54% falls within the top ten clones.

This sample's time point label indicates: cells obtained before transplantation from donor or recipient. CD3+CD4+ and CD3+CD8+ populations were FACS-sorted from unstimulated pre-transplant donor and recipient cells taken from spleen or lymph nodes. The sequence was collected from a human donor who received an intestinal transplant. The source material was unstimulated CD8+ T cells sorted from spleen or lymph node cells, sampled before intestinal transplant. The chain is encoded by TRBV12-5 joined to TRBJ1-5, with the D gene not clear enough to name. The nucleotides are TGTGCTAGTGGTTCCCTGCCCCTTGGGAGCAATCAGCCCCAGCATTTT. It codes for CASGSLPLGSNQPQHF.